These 23 T cell receptor beta chains share one sample of origin, sequenced in a study of PD-L1 blockade in urothelial cancer. The table came from immunoSEQ multiplex PCR; TCRdb's copy has only in-frame clones and leaves some out. Of about 130,000 clones detected, approximately 84% appear once; the ten largest clones hold 2.5% to 4%. Stated time point: pretreatment peripheral blood. Sequencing used PBMCs, obtained around atezolizumab (anti-PD-L1) treatment. These receptors originate from a man between 45 and 60 years old with urothelial cancer.

V usage is TRBV2 and J usage is TRBJ2-5, with a weak D call TRBD2 (5 bases). Trimming removed 5 bases from V and 2 bases from J, with 9 bases in between. Germline V lookup: CDR1 SNHLY, CDR2 FYNNEI. The CDR3 is 13 amino acids. In DNA, the CDR3 is TGTGCCAGCAGTTCAAGCGGTCAAGAGACCCAGTACTTC. Protein: CASSSSGQETQYF.

The chain is built from TRBV30 and TRBJ1-6, with 8 bases identical to TRBD1. CDR1 and CDR2 (germline): GTSNPN, SVGIG (reference sequence). The junction had 9 bases not matched to a gene; V was cut back by 2 bases and J by 9 bases. This CDR3 is 15 amino acids long. The CDR3 loop reads CAWSTRRQGSSPLHF. The DNA of the CDR3 is TGTGCCTGGAGTACCCGGCGACAGGGGTCTTCACCCCTCCACTTT.

The J gene is TRBJ2-1, the V gene TRBV30; 7 nucleotides agree with TRBD2. With V trimmed by 6 bases and J by 15 bases, 8 bases remained unmatched. Germline CDR1 is GTSNPN and CDR2 is SVGIG (reference sequence). CDR3 length: 10 residues. The DNA for the CDR3 is TGTGCCTGTTCTGGGGGGGTAGGGTTCTTC. It translates to CACSGGVGFF.

This rearrangement joins TRBV28 to TRBJ1-5, with no clear D. The germline V gene has CDR1 MDHEN and CDR2 SYDVKM. CDR3 length: 15 amino acids. Trimming cost V 6 bases and J 0 bases, with 12 bases left between them. CDR3 region: CASRYAGASNQPQHF. The DNA of the CDR3 is TGTGCCAGCAGGTATGCGGGCGCTAGCAATCAGCCCCAGCATTTT.

DNA for the CDR3: TGTGCCAGCAGCCTCGGGACTAGCGGGAGTATGAGCACCGGGGAGCTGTTTTTT. It specifies CASSLGTSGSMSTGELFF. The rearrangement uses TRBV9 and TRBJ2-2; 14 bases fit TRBD2. The CDR3 covers 18 residues. V was pared by 4 bases and J by 4 bases, with 9 bases of the junction left unmatched. CDR1 and CDR2 (germline): SGDLS, YYNGEE.

The V call is TRBV2, the J call TRBJ1-5, with D hard to call. The CDR3 contains 15 residues. CDR1 is SNHLY, CDR2 FYNNEI, per germline. Trimming pared 4 bases from V and 2 bases from J, leaving 12 bases between. CDR3 loop: CASSVQGLGNQPQHF. DNA for the CDR3: TGTGCCAGCAGTGTCCAAGGACTGGGCAATCAGCCCCAGCATTTT.

This clone was picked up one time. The V gene is TRBV5-1, the J gene TRBJ1-5; a weak D match, TRBD1 (5 bases). CDR1 SGHRS and CDR2 YFSETQ come from the germline V gene. Trimming took off 0 bases at V and 1 base at J, with 5 bases between the two ends. The CDR3 totals 14 residues. CDR3 bases: TGCGCCAGCAGCTTGGAGGGGAGCAATCAGCCCCAGCATTTT. Translation gives CASSLEGSNQPQHF.

The V call is TRBV2, the J call TRBJ2-3, with D unclear. V lost 4 bases, J lost 0 bases, and 14 bases lay in between. This CDR3 contains 16 residues. The germline gives CDR1 SNHLY, CDR2 FYNNEI. The DNA of the CDR3 is TGTGCCAGCAGTGCCGAACTTCTAGACAGCACAGATACGCAGTATTTT. Its protein is CASSAELLDSTDTQYF.

This chain joins TRBV19 and TRBJ1-2, with 8 bases aligning to TRBD1. V was clipped by 6 bases and J by 0 bases; unmatched bases: 3. CDR3 length equals 14 residues. Germline assignment: CDR1 LNHDA and CDR2 SQIVND (reference sequence). This CDR3 is CASRSGGANYGYTF. DNA of the CDR3: TGTGCCAGTAGGTCAGGGGGCGCTAACTATGGCTACACCTTC. The full variable domain, its missing parts supplied by reference TRBV19 and TRBJ1-2, is DGGITQSPKYLFRKEGQNVTLSCEQNLNHDAMYWYRQDPGQGLRLIYYSQIVNDFQKGDIAEGYSVSREKKESFPLTVTSAQKNPTAFYLCASRSGGANYGYTFGSGTRLTVV.

This clone came up a few times. The chain employs TRBV10-2 and TRBJ2-2; unclear D gene. CDR1 WSHSY and CDR2 SAAADI come from the germline V gene. This CDR3 has 16 amino acids. V shed 0 bases and J shed 0 bases, with 8 bases lying between them. CDR3 DNA: TGCGCCAGCAGTGAGTCGAGGCGAACGAACACCGGGGAGCTGTTTTTT. It is translated as CASSESRRTNTGELFF.

The chain carries TRBV7-2 and TRBJ2-1; D possibly corresponds to TRBD1 (6 bases). Between the trimmed V and J ends, which lost 0 bases and 9 bases, there was a span of 12 bases. There are 14 residues in the CDR3. Germline V lookup: CDR1 SGHTA, CDR2 FQGNSA. The DNA of the CDR3 is TGTGCCAGCAGCTTAGCCTTACAGGGAGCTGAGCAGTTCTTC. Amino acids: CASSLALQGAEQFF. The variable domain in full, completed from reference TRBV7-2 and TRBJ2-1, reads GAGVSQSPSNKVTEKGKDVELRCDPISGHTALYWYRQSLGQGLEFLIYFQGNSAPDKSGLPSDRFSAERTGGSVSTLTIQRTQQEDSAVYLCASSLALQGAEQFFGPGTRLTVL.

This clone was seen only once. This chain connects TRBV7-9 to TRBJ1-5; D call uncertain. Germline V gene data show CDR1 as SEHNR and CDR2 as FQNEAQ (reference sequence). There are 15 residues in the CDR3. V shed 4 bases and J shed 0 bases, with 10 bases lying between them. CDR3 sequence (DNA): TGTGCCAGCAGCTCCGGGTCCTATAGCAATCAGCCCCAGCATTTT. It yields the protein CASSSGSYSNQPQHF. The variable domain in full, completed from reference TRBV7-9 and TRBJ1-5, reads DTGVSQNPRHKITKRGQNVTFRCDPISEHNRLYWYRQTLGQGPEFLTYFQNEAQLEKSRLLSDRFSAERPKGSFSTLEIQRTEQGDSAMYLCASSSGSYSNQPQHFGDGTRLSIL.

The table lists this clone with a few counts. The V gene is TRBV4-1, the J gene TRBJ2-3; 13 bases are shared with TRBD2. The CDR3 has 18 residues. Trimming cost V 3 bases and J 5 bases; bases outside gene matches: 11. Germline CDR1 is MGHRA and CDR2 is YSYEKL. This CDR3 reads CASSQRFGTSGNVDTQYF. The CDR3 nucleotides read TGCGCCAGCAGCCAGCGATTCGGGACTAGCGGGAACGTAGATACGCAGTATTTT.

This clone showed up just once. The genes are TRBV19 and TRBJ1-5; D uncertain. This CDR3 is 12 amino acids long. The V and J ends lost 5 bases and 6 bases respectively, with 8 bases between them. Looked up from germline, CDR1 is LNHDA and CDR2 is SQIVND (reference sequence). The CDR3 nucleotides are TGTGCCAGTAGTCATCTTAGTCAGCCCCAGCATTTT. This gives the protein CASSHLSQPQHF.

V gene TRBV5-5 combines with J gene TRBJ2-7; 9 bases map to TRBD1. Germline V gene sequence: CDR1 SGHKS, CDR2 YYEKEE (reference sequence). This CDR3 contains 14 residues. Trimming removed 0 bases from V and 5 bases from J; junction bases left unmatched: 3. CDR3 coding DNA: TGTGCCAGCAGCTTGGGACAGGGGGTCGACGAGCAGTACTTC. Translation gives CASSLGQGVDEQYF.

V usage is TRBV5-1 and J usage is TRBJ2-5, with TRBD1 matching over 8 bases. The CDR3 runs 14 residues. Trimming cost V 2 bases and J 5 bases; bases outside gene matches: 5. The germline V gene has CDR1 SGHRS and CDR2 YFSETQ. DNA for the CDR3: TGCGCCAGCAGCTTCCAGGGGGCAGGGGAGACCCAGTACTTC. Its protein product is CASSFQGAGETQYF.

V and J are TRBV7-6 and TRBJ2-7, with 7 bases lining up with TRBD1. This CDR3 is built from 14 residues. J was trimmed by 3 bases and V by 5 bases; bases with no gene match: 7. CDR1 and CDR2 from the germline V gene are SGHVS and FNYEAQ. The CDR3: CASSPSTGSYEQYF. The CDR3 bases are TGTGCCAGCAGCCCTTCGACAGGGAGCTACGAGCAGTACTTC.

The chain recombines TRBV28 with TRBJ2-6; D might be TRBD1 (5 bases). CDR1 MDHEN and CDR2 SYDVKM come from the germline V gene. Trimming pared 6 bases from V and 10 bases from J, leaving 13 bases between. CDR3 length: 13 amino acids. CDR3: CASSRRTLNVLTF. The CDR3 DNA reads TGTGCCAGCAGCCGCCGGACACTGAACGTCCTGACTTTC.

The chain carries TRBV6-5 and TRBJ2-3; D remains ambiguous. The germline V gene has CDR1 MNHEY and CDR2 SVGAGI. CDR3 length: 14 residues. V lost 7 bases and J 1 base, leaving 12 bases between the germline ends. The CDR3 DNA follows: TGTGCCAGCAAAAAAAAAGCCGGCACAGATACGCAGTATTTT. The encoded protein is CASKKKAGTDTQYF.

The rearrangement uses TRBV19 and TRBJ1-5; no clear D. This CDR3 is built from 14 residues. V shed 4 bases and J shed 4 bases, with 11 bases lying between them. CDR1 is LNHDA, CDR2 SQIVND, per germline (reference sequence). Here the CDR3 reads CASSREGWNQPQHF. The CDR3 DNA follows: TGTGCCAGTAGTAGGGAGGGTTGGAATCAGCCCCAGCATTTT.

This chain uses TRBV7-2 with TRBJ2-7; D is unresolved. With 5 bases removed from V and 2 bases from J, the gap between germline ends came to 4 bases. From germline, CDR1 is SGHTA and CDR2 FQGNSA. The CDR3 is 11 residues long. CDR3 protein: CASSTAYEQYF. DNA of the CDR3: TGTGCCAGCAGCACGGCCTACGAGCAGTACTTC.

This clone was detected only a few times. The rearrangement links TRBV7-9 to TRBJ1-4; D is ambiguous. This CDR3 contains 14 residues. CDR1 is SEHNR, CDR2 FQNEAQ, per germline (reference sequence). Trimming shortened V by 3 bases and J by 5 bases, and 10 bases separated the two germline ends. CDR3 loop: CASSFRDPNEKLFF. Written as DNA, the CDR3 is TGTGCCAGCAGCTTCCGGGATCCCAATGAAAAACTGTTTTTT.

This sequence joins TRBV7-8 and TRBJ2-2, with 10 bases matching TRBD1. The J segment lost 4 bases and the V segment lost 0 bases, leaving 5 bases of the junction unmatched. The CDR3 is 17 residues long. The germline gives CDR1 SGHVS, CDR2 FQNEAQ. The CDR3 is CASSLAQRTGGTGELFF. CDR3 DNA: TGTGCCAGCAGCTTAGCCCAGCGGACAGGGGGCACCGGGGAGCTGTTTTTT.